This TCR beta chain was captured by sequencing in a study of blood T cell repertoires in COVID-19. The wider study: The study drew acute and convalescent COVID-19 samples from the United States, Italy and Spain. The analysed material was cDNA or gDNA that came from T cells, B-cell-depleted T cells, or PBMCs.

Within the 2 weeks before study entry, each person in the exposed group met a COVID-19 case. The protocol was immunoSEQ multiplex PCR, while the TCRdb copy is restricted to in-frame clones and leaves out a portion. The sample shows some 300,000 clones, roughly 90% of them seen only once. Germline V CDR1 and CDR2: SEHNR, FQNEAQ (reference sequence). This CDR3 is built from 12 residues. The V gene end was trimmed by 3 bases and the J gene end by 8 bases; junction bases not matched to a gene: 2. Sequenced material: PBMCs or T cells enriched from blood (not recorded which). V is TRBV7-9 and J is TRBJ1-2; 8 bases are shared with TRBD1. The sequence came from a woman between 25 and 40 years old who had been exposed to COVID-19. The DNA for the CDR3 is TGTGCCAGCAGCTTCGGACAGGGCGGCTACACCTTC. It codes for CASSFGQGGYTF.